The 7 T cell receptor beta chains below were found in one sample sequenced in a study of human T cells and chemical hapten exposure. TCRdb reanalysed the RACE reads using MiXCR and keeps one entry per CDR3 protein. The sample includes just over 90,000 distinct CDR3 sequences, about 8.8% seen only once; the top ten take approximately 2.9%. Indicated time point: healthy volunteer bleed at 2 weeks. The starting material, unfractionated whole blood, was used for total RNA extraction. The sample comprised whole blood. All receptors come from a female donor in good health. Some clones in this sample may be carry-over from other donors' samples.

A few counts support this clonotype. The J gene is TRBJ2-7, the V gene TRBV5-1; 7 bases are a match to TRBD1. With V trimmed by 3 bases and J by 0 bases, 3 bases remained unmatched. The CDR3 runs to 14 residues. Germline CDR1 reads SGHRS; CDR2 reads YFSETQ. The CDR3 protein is CASSSGTDSYEQYF. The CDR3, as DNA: TGCGCCAGCAGCTCCGGGACAGACTCCTACGAGCAGTACTTC. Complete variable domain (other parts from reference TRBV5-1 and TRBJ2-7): KAGVTQTPRYLIKTRGQQVTLSCSPISGHRSVSWYQQTPGQGLQFLFEYFSETQRNKGNFPGRFSGRQFSNSRSEMNVSTLELGDSALYLCASSSGTDSYEQYFGPGTRLTVT.

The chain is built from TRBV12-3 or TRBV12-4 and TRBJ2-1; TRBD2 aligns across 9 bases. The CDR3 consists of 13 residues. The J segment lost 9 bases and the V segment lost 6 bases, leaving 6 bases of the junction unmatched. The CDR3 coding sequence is TGTGCCAGCAGCCTGGGACTAGCTCCTGAGCAGTTCTTC. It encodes CASSLGLAPEQFF.

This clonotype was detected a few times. DNA for the CDR3: TGTGCCAGCAGCATTCAGGGGGGGGATGAAAAACTGTTTTTT. Encoded protein: CASSIQGGDEKLFF. The genes are TRBV7-2 and TRBJ1-4; 7 bases agree with TRBD1. This CDR3 contains 14 residues. With V trimmed by 5 bases and J by 6 bases, 6 bases remained unmatched. Germline CDR1 and CDR2: SGHTA and FQGNSA.

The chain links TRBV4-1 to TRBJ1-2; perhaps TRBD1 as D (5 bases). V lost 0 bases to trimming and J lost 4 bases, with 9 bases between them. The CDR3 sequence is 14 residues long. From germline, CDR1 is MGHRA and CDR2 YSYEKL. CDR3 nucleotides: TGCGCCAGCAGCCAAGATGGGGCAGCCTATGGCTACACCTTC. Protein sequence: CASSQDGAAYGYTF.

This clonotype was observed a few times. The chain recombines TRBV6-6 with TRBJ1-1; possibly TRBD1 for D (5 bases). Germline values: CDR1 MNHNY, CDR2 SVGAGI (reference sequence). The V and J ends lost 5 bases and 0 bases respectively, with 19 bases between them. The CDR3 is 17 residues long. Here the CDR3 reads CASSPPQTVYMNTEAFF. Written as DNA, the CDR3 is TGTGCCAGCAGTCCTCCTCAGACAGTATACATGAACACTGAAGCTTTCTTT.

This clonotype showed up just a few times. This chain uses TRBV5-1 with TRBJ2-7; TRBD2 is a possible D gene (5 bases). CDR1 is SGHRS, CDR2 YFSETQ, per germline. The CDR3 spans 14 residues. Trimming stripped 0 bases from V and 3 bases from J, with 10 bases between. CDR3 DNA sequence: TGCGCCAGCAGCTTGGTGCCCGGGGACTACGAGCAGTACTTC. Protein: CASSLVPGDYEQYF.

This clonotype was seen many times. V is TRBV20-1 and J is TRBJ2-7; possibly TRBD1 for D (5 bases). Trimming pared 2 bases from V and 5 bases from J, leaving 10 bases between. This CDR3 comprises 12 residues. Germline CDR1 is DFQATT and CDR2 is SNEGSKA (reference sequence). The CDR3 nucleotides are TGCAGTGCTAGAAGGGGAATCAACGAGCAGTACTTC. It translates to CSARRGINEQYF.